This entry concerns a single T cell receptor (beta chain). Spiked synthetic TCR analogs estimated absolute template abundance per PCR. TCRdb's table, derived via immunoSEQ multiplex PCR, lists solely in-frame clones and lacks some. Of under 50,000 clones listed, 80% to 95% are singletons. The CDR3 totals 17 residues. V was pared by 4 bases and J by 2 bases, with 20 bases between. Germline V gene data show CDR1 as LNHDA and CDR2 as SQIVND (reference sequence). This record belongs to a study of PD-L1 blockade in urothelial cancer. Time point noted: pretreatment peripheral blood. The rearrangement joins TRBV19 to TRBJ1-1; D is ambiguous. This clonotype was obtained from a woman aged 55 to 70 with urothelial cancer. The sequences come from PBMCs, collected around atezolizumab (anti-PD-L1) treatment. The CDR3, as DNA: TGTGCCAGTAGTAAGAGCGGAGCCACTACACTTAACACTGAAGCTTTCTTT. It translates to CASSKSGATTLNTEAFF.